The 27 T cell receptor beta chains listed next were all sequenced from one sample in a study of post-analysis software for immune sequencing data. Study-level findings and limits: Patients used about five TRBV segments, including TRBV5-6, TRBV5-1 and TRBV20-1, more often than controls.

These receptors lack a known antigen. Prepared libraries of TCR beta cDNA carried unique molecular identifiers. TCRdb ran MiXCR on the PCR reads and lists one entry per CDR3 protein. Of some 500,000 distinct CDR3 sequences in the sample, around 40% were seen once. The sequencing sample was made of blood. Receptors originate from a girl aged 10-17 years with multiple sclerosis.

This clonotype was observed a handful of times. In DNA form, the CDR3 reads TGTGCCAGCAGTTACCGCCCACTAGCGGTATACGAGCAGTACTTC. Residues: CASSYRPLAVYEQYF. This chain links TRBV6-5 with TRBJ2-7; 8 nucleotides agree with TRBD2. Germline lookup yields CDR1 MNHEY and CDR2 SVGAGI. The V gene end was trimmed by 2 bases and the J gene end by 4 bases; junction bases not matched to a gene: 7. CDR3 length equals 15 residues.

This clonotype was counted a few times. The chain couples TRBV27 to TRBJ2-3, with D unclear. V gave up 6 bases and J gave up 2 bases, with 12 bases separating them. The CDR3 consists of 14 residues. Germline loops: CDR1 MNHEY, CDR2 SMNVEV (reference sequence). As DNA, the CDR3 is TGTGCCAGCAGAAATAAGCCCTTCACAGATACGCAGTATTTT. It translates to CASRNKPFTDTQYF.

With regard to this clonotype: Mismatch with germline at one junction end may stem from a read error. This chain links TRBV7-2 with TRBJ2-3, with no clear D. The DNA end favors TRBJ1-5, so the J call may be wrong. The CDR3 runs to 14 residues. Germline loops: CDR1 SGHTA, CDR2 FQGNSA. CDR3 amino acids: CASSERLGNQSQHF. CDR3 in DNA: TGTGCCAGCAGCGAGCGTCTGGGCAATCAGTCCCAGCATTTT.

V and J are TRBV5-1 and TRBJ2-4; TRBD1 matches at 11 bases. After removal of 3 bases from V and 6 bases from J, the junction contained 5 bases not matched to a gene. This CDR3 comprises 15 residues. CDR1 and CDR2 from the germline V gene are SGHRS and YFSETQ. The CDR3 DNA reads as TGCGCCAGCAGCTCCGGACAGGGGGCGGCAAACATTCAGTACTTC. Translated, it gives CASSSGQGAANIQYF.

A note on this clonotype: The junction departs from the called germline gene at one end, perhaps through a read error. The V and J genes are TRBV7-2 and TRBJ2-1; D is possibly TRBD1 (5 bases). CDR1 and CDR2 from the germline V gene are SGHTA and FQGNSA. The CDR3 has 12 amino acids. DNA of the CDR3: TGTGCCAACAGCTTAGTCCAGGGTGAGCAGTTCTTC. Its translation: CANSLVQGEQFF. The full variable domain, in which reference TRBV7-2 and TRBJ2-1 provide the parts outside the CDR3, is GAGVSQSPSNKVTEKGKDVELRCDPISGHTALYWYRQSLGQGLEFLIYFQGNSAPDKSGLPSDRFSAERTGGSVSTLTIQRTQQEDSAVYLCANSLVQGEQFFGPGTRLTVL.

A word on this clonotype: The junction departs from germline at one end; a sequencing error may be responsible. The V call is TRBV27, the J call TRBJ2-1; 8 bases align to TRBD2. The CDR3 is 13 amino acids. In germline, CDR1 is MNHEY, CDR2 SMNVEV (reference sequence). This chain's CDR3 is CASSRLAGFEQVF. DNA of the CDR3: TGTGCCAGCAGTAGGCTAGCGGGCTTTGAGCAGGTCTTC.

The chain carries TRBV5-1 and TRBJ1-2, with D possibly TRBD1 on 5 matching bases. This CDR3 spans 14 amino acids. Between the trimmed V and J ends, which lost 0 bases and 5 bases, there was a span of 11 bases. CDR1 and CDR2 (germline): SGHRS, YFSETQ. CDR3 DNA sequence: TGCGCCAGCAGCTTGGAAAAGGGGAATTATGGCTACACCTTC. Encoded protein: CASSLEKGNYGYTF.

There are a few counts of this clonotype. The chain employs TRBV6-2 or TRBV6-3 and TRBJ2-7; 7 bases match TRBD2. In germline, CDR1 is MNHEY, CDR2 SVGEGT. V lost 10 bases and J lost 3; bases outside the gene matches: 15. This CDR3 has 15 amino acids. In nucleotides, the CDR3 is TGTGCCACCACAATCCGGGAGGACGGAAACTACGAGCAGTACTTC. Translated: CATTIREDGNYEQYF.

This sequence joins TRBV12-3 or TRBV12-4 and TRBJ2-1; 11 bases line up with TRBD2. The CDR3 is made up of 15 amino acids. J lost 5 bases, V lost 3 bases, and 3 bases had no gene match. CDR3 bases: TGTGCCAGCAGTTTTTATAGCGGGAGGGACAATGAGCAGTTCTTC. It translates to CASSFYSGRDNEQFF.

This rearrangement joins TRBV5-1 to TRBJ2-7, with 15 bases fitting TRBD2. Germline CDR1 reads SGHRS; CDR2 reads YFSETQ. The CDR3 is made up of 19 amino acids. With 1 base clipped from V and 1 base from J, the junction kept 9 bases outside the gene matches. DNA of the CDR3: TGCGCCAGCAGCTTGTCCCCGGGACTAGCGGGAGGAAGGTCCTACGAGCAGTACTTC. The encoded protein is CASSLSPGLAGGRSYEQYF.

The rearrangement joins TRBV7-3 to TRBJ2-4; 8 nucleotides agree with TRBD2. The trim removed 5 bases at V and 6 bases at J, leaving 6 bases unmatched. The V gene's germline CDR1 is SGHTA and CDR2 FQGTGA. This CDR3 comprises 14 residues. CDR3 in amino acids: CASSPTGGGNIQYF. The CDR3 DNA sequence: TGTGCCAGCAGCCCTACCGGGGGGGGAAACATTCAGTACTTC.

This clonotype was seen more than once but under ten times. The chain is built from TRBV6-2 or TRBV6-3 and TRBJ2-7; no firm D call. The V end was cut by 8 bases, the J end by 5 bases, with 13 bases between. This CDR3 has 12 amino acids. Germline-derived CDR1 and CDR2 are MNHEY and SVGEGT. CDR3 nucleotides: TGTGCCAGCTCGACTCAAATCCACGAGCAGTACTTC. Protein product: CASSTQIHEQYF.

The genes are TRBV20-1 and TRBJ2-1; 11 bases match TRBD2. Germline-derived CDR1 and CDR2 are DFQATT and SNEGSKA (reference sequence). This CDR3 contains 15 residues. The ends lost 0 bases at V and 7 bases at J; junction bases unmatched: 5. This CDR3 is CSARDQRLAGNEQFF. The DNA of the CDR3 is TGCAGTGCTAGAGATCAGAGACTAGCGGGAAATGAGCAGTTCTTC.

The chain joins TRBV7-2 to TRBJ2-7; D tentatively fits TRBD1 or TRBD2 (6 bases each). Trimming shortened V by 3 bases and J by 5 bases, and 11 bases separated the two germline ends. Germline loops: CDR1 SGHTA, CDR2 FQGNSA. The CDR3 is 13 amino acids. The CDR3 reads CASSFGGRNEQYF. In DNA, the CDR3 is TGTGCCAGCAGCTTTGGGGGGCGGAACGAGCAGTACTTC.

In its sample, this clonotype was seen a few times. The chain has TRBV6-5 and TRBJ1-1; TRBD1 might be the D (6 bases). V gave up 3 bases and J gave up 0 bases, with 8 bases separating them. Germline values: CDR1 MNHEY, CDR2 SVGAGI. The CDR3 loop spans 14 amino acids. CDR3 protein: CASSYRGMNTEAFF. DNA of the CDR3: TGTGCCAGCAGTTATAGGGGGATGAACACTGAAGCTTTCTTT.

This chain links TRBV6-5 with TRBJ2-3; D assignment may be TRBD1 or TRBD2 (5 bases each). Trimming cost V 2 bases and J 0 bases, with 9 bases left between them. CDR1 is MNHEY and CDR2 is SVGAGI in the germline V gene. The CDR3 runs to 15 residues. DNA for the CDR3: TGTGCCAGCAGTTACGTGGGGGATAGCACAGATACGCAGTATTTT. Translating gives CASSYVGDSTDTQYF.

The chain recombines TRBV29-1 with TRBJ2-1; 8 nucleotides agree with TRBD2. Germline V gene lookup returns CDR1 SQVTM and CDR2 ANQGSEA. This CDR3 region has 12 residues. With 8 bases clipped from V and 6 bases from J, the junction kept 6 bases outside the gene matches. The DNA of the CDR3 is TGCAGCACCGGACTAGCCTCCAATGAGCAGTTCTTC. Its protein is CSTGLASNEQFF.

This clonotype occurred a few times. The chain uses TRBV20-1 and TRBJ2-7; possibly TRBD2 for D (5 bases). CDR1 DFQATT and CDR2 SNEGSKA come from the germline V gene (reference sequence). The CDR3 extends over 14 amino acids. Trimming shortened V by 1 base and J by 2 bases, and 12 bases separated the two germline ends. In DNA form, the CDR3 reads TGCAGTGCTAGAGGGGCTAGCCTCGCCTACGAGCAGTACTTC. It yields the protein CSARGASLAYEQYF.

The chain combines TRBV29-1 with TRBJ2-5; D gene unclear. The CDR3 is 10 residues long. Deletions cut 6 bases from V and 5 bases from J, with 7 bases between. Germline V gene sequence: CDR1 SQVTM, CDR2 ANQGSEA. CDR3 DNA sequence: TGCAGCGTATCGTATGAGACCCAGTACTTC. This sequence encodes CSVSYETQYF.

CDR3 sequence: CASSPQMGAQNNEQFF. DNA of the CDR3: TGTGCCAGCTCACCACAGATGGGGGCTCAAAACAATGAGCAGTTCTTC. This chain joins TRBV18 and TRBJ2-1; possibly TRBD1 for D (6 bases). The CDR3 extends over 16 amino acids. Trimming removed 1 base from V and 5 bases from J, with 15 bases in between. Germline CDR1 KGHSH, CDR2 LQKENI.

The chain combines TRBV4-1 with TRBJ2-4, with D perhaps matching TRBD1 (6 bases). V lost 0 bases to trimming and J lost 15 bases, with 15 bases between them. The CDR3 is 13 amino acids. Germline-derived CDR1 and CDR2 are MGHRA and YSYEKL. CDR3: CASSQEAGGDRYF. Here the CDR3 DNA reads TGCGCCAGCAGCCAAGAAGCTGGGGGCGATCGGTACTTC.

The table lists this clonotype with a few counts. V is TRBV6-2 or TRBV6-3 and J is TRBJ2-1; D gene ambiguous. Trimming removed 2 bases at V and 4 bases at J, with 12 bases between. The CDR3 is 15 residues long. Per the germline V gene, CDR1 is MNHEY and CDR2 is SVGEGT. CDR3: CASSYGTSTYNEQFF. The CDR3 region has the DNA TGTGCCAGCAGTTACGGCACATCTACTTACAATGAGCAGTTCTTC.

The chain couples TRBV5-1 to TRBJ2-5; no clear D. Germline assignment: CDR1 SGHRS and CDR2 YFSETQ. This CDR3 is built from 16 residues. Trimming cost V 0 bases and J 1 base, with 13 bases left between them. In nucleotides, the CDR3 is TGCGCCAGCAGCTTGGGTCTATATGAGTCCCAAGAGACCCAGTACTTC. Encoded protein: CASSLGLYESQETQYF.

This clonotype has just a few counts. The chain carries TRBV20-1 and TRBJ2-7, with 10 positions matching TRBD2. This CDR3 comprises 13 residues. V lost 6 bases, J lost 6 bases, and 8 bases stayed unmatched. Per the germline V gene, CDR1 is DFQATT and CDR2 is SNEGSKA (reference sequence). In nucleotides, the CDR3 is TGCAGTGCCGCTAGCGGGAGACTAAGCGAGCAGTACTTC. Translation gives CSAASGRLSEQYF.

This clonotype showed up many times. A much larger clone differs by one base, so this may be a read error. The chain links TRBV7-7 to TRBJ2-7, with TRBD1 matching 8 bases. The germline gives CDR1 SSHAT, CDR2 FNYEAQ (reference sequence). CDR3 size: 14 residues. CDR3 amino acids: CASSCGQGFYEQYF. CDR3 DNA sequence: TGTGCTAGCAGCTGCGGACAGGGTTTCTACGAGCAGTACTTC.

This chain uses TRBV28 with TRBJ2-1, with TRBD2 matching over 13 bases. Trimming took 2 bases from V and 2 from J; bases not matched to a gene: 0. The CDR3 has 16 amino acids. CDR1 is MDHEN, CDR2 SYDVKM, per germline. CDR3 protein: CASSLTSGRAYNEQFF. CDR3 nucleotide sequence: TGTGCCAGCAGTTTAACTAGCGGGAGGGCCTACAATGAGCAGTTCTTC.

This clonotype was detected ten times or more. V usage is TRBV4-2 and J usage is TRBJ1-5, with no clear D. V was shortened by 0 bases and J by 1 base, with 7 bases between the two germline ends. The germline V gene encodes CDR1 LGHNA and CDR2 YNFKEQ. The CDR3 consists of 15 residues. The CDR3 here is CASSQEFPSNQPQHF. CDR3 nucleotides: TGTGCCAGCAGCCAAGAGTTCCCCAGCAATCAGCCCCAGCATTTT.